The 10 T cell receptor beta chains listed next were all sequenced from one sample in a study of cytomegalovirus exposure and HLA in healthy donors. Assay used: immunoSEQ multiplex PCR; TCRdb lists only in-frame clones, some missing. The profile shows around 56,000 clones, 90% to 95% of them singletons. Material for sequencing was PBMCs. All receptors derive from a woman younger than 30 in good health and CMV-seropositive.

The chain has TRBV6-5 and TRBJ1-1; 7 bases match TRBD1. The CDR3 length is 13 residues. V was clipped by 6 bases and J by 8 bases; unmatched bases: 9. Per the germline V gene, CDR1 is MNHEY and CDR2 is SVGAGI. The CDR3 region is CASSPRGALEAFF. CDR3 sequence (DNA): TGTGCCAGCAGCCCCAGGGGGGCCCTGGAAGCTTTCTTT.

The chain is built from TRBV14 and TRBJ2-7; 11 bases line up with TRBD1. The V gene end was trimmed by 2 bases and the J gene end by 7 bases; junction bases not matched to a gene: 13. Germline assignment: CDR1 SGHDN and CDR2 FVKESK. This CDR3 is 17 amino acids long. The CDR3 DNA sequence: TGTGCCAGCAGCCAAAGGACAGGGGGCCCTGATTTGCGAGAGCAGTACTTC. This sequence encodes CASSQRTGGPDLREQYF.

The genes are TRBV5-1 and TRBJ2-7, with 8 positions matching TRBD1. This CDR3 has 18 amino acids. Germline-derived CDR1 and CDR2 are SGHRS and YFSETQ. Germline trimming cut 3 bases from V and 2 bases from J; bases unmatched to any gene: 16. CDR3 region: CASSSNQDRAIETYEQYF. CDR3 bases: TGCGCCAGCAGCTCCAATCAGGACAGGGCCATTGAAACCTACGAGCAGTACTTC.

This chain uses TRBV5-1 with TRBJ2-2, with D perhaps matching TRBD1 (6 bases). The CDR3 loop spans 14 amino acids. The V end lost 4 bases, the J end lost 6 bases, and 13 bases lay between the germline ends. Germline CDR1 and CDR2: SGHRS and YFSETQ. The DNA for the CDR3 is TGCGCCAGCAGCGGGGGCACTAGTCCCGGGGAGCTGTTTTTT. Its protein product is CASSGGTSPGELFF.

The chain joins TRBV6-6 to TRBJ2-7; D might be TRBD2 (6 bases). CDR1 MNHNY and CDR2 SVGAGI come from the germline V gene (reference sequence). The CDR3 runs to 15 residues. V lost 7 bases to trimming and J lost 4 bases, with 20 bases between them. CDR3 protein: CASIQTRGGTYEQYF. CDR3 bases: TGTGCCAGCATACAGACTAGAGGAGGTACATACGAGCAGTACTTC.

The CDR3 region is CASSLVSGGVSTQYF. The CDR3 DNA is TGTGCCAGCAGCTTAGTTAGCGGGGGGGTATCGACGCAGTATTTT. This rearrangement joins TRBV7-9 to TRBJ2-3, with TRBD2 matching over 11 bases. Germline V gene lookup returns CDR1 SEHNR and CDR2 FQNEAQ (reference sequence). Trimming took 1 base from V and 9 from J; bases not matched to a gene: 6. The CDR3 loop spans 15 amino acids. Filled out from reference TRBV7-9 and TRBJ2-3, the complete variable domain reads DTGVSQNPRHKITKRGQNVTFRCDPISEHNRLYWYRQTLGQGPEFLTYFQNEAQLEKSRLLSDRFSAERPKGSFSTLEIQRTEQGDSAMYLCASSLVSGGVSTQYFGPGTRLTVL.

This sequence joins TRBV7-8 and TRBJ2-3; tentatively, D is TRBD1 (8 bases). The germline gives CDR1 SGHVS, CDR2 FQNEAQ. Trimming took off 5 bases at V and 0 bases at J, with 12 bases between the two ends. This CDR3 is built from 15 residues. The CDR3 sequence is CASSPQGGSTDTQYF. The CDR3 coding sequence is TGTGCCAGCAGCCCACAGGGGGGGAGCACAGATACGCAGTATTTT. Using reference TRBV7-8 and TRBJ2-3 for the parts outside the CDR3, the full variable domain is GAGVSQSPRYKVAKRGQDVALRCDPISGHVSLFWYQQALGQGPEFLTYFQNEAQLDKSGLPSDRFFAERPEGSVSTLKIQRTQQEDSAVYLCASSPQGGSTDTQYFGPGTRLTVL.

V is TRBV29-1 and J is TRBJ1-1; D is undetermined. Trimming stripped 8 bases from V and 0 bases from J, with 13 bases between. The germline V gene encodes CDR1 SQVTM and CDR2 ANQGSEA. This CDR3 spans 13 amino acids. The CDR3 sequence is CSTRGQMNTEAFF. CDR3 DNA sequence: TGCAGCACCCGCGGGCAGATGAACACTGAAGCTTTCTTT.

The chain links TRBV7-7 to TRBJ2-2; 9 bases align to TRBD2. Trimming removed 2 bases from V and 6 bases from J; junction bases left unmatched: 7. Germline V lookup: CDR1 SSHAT, CDR2 FNYEAQ (reference sequence). The CDR3 has 16 amino acids. Here the CDR3 reads CASSLNAGGRAGELFF. For the CDR3, the DNA is TGTGCCAGCAGCTTAAATGCGGGGGGGAGAGCCGGGGAGCTGTTTTTT.

This rearrangement joins TRBV6-6 to TRBJ2-7, with 10 bases identical to TRBD1. Trimming removed 6 bases from V and 3 bases from J; junction bases left unmatched: 8. Per the germline V gene, CDR1 is MNHNY and CDR2 is SVGAGI (reference sequence). The CDR3 is 15 amino acids. Here the CDR3 reads CASSRQGAGGYEQYF. DNA for the CDR3: TGTGCCAGCAGCCGACAGGGGGCCGGGGGCTACGAGCAGTACTTC.